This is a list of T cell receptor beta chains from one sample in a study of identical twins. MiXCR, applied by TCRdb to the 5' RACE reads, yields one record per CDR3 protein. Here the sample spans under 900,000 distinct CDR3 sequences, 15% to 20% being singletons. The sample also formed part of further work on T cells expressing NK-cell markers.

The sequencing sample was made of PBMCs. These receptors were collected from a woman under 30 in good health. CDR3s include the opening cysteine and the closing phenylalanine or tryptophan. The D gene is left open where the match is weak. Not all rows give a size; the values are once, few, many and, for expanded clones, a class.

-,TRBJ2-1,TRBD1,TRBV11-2,CASSSTGTDYNEQFF,TGTGCCAGCAGCTCAACCGGGACAGACTACAATGAGCAGTTCTTC
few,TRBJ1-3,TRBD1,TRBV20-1,CSARPGTGSSGNTIYF,TGCAGTGCGCGACCCGGGACAGGGAGCTCTGGAAACACCATATATTTT
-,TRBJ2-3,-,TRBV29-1,CSVEDRMNPGPTQYF,TGCAGCGTTGAAGATCGAATGAACCCCGGGCCAACGCAGTATTTT
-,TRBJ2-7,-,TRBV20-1,CSARGSGLLYEQYF,TGCAGTGCTAGGGGAAGCGGGTTGCTGTACGAGCAGTACTTC
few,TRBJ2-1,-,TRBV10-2,CASIGGISYNEQFF,TGCGCCAGCATCGGCGGGATATCCTACAATGAGCAGTTCTTC
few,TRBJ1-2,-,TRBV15,CATSSPQVFYGYTF,TGTGCCACCAGCAGCCCCCAGGTTTTCTATGGCTACACCTTC
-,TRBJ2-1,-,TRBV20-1,CSASQVLYNEQFF,TGCAGTGCTAGTCAGGTATTATACAATGAGCAGTTCTTC
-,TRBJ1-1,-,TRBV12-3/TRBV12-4,CASSLSPPTGRTEAFF,TGTGCCAGCAGTTTAAGCCCACCTACAGGGCGCACTGAAGCTTTCTTT
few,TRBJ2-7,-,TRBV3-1,CASSQERGVRSSYEQYF,TGTGCCAGCAGCCAAGAGAGGGGAGTTAGGAGCTCCTACGAGCAGTACTTC
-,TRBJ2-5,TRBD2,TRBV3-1,CASSLTSPGRMETQYF,TGTGCCAGCAGCCTGACTAGCCCCGGGCGAATGGAGACCCAGTACTTC
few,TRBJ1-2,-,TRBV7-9,CASRATVFYGYTF,TGTGCCAGCAGAGCAACAGTGTTCTATGGCTACACCTTC
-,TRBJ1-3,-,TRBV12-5,CASGFELENTIYF,TGTGCTAGTGGTTTCGAGCTCGAGAACACCATATATTTT
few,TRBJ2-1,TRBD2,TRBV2,CASSKLAGGTNNEQFF,TGTGCCAGCAGTAAACTAGCGGGGGGTACTAACAATGAGCAGTTCTTC
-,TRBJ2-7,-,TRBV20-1,CSAMGPMGYEQYF,TGCAGTGCCATGGGCCCTATGGGCTACGAGCAGTACTTC
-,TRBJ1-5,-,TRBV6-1,CASSKEQPQHF,TGTGCCAGCAGTAAGGAACAGCCCCAGCATTTT
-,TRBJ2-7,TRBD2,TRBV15,CATSRGPIGRGGDSYEQYF,TGTGCCACCAGCAGAGGCCCGATTGGTCGCGGGGGGGACTCCTACGAGCAGTACTTC
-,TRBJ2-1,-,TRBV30,CAWSVRPEQFF,TGTGCCTGGAGTGTCCGCCCGGAGCAGTTCTTC
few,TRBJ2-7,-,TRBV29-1,CSVDAKPGGDEQYF,TGCAGCGTTGACGCAAAACCGGGGGGCGACGAGCAGTACTTC
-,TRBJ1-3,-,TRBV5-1,CASSTGRQGAGNTIYF,TGCGCCAGCAGCACCGGGCGGCAGGGCGCTGGAAACACCATATATTTT
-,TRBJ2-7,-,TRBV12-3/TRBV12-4,CASSRERPYEQYF,TGTGCCAGCAGCCGGGAGCGCCCCTACGAGCAGTACTTC
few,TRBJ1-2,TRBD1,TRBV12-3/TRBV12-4,CASTPRQGALGGGYTF,TGTGCCAGCACCCCCCGACAGGGGGCCCTAGGGGGTGGCTACACCTTC
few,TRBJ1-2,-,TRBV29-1,CSALPSPNYGYTF,TGCAGCGCACTGCCGAGTCCTAACTATGGCTACACCTTC
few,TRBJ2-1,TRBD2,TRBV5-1,CASSAGTGLAGIGQFF,TGCGCCAGCAGCGCAGGGACGGGACTAGCGGGGATCGGGCAGTTCTTC
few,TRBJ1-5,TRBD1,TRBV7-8,CASSADRAMNQPQHF,TGTGCCAGCAGCGCCGACAGGGCTATGAATCAGCCCCAGCATTTT
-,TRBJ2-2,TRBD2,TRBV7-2,CASSLPGLAGSGELFF,TGTGCCAGCAGCTTACCGGGACTAGCTGGATCCGGGGAGCTGTTTTTT
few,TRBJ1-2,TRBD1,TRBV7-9,CASSLADRGGHGYTF,TGTGCCAGCAGCTTGGCGGACAGGGGAGGGCATGGCTACACCTTC
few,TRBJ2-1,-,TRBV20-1,CSALRRPVEHNEQFF,TGCAGTGCTCTCCGACGCCCGGTTGAGCACAATGAGCAGTTCTTC
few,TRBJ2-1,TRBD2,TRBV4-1,CASSQDGRLAGVNEQFF,TGCGCCAGCAGCCAAGATGGCCGACTAGCGGGGGTCAATGAGCAGTTCTTC
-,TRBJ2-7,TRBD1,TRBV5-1,CASSRLGQASYEQYF,TGCGCCAGCAGCAGGTTGGGACAGGCGAGCTACGAGCAGTACTTC
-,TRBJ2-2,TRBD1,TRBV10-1,CASRGQGVGELFF,TGCGCCAGCAGGGGACAGGGCGTCGGGGAGCTGTTTTTT
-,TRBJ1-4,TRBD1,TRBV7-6,CASSSTGASEKLFF,TGTGCCAGCAGCTCGACAGGGGCTAGTGAAAAACTGTTTTTT
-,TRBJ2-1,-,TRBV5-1,CASRSSGPQPNEQFF,TGCGCCAGCAGATCCTCCGGGCCTCAGCCCAATGAGCAGTTCTTC
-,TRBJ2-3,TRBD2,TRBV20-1,CSARDRSGTSGSTDTQYF,TGCAGTGCTAGAGATCGGTCGGGGACTAGCGGGAGCACAGATACGCAGTATTTT
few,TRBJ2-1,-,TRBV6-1,CASSEDLRGVYNEQFF,TGTGCCAGCAGTGAAGATCTTCGAGGGGTTTACAATGAGCAGTTCTTC
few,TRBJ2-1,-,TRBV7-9,CASSSPPGNEQFF,TGTGCCAGCAGCTCCCCTCCGGGGAATGAGCAGTTCTTC
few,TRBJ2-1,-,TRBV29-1,CSVEGGLAARFF,TGCAGCGTTGAAGGAGGGTTAGCGGCGCGGTTCTTC
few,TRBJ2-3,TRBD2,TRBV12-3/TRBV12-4,CASSYSGRQVAQYF,TGTGCCAGCAGTTATAGCGGGAGACAGGTAGCGCAGTATTTT
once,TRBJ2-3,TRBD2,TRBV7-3,CASSRTSGGRTDTQYF,TGTGCCAGCAGCCGCACTAGCGGGGGACGCACAGATACGCAGTATTTT
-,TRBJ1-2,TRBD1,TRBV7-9,CASTRQGVGGYTF,TGTGCCAGCACAAGACAGGGGGTCGGAGGCTACACCTTC
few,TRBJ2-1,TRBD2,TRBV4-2,CASSQEGAGGYYNEQFF,TGTGCCAGCAGCCAAGAAGGGGCGGGGGGATATTACAATGAGCAGTTCTTC
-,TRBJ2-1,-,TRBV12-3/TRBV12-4,CASSFTTLSEQFF,TGTGCCAGCAGTTTCACTACCTTAAGTGAGCAGTTCTTC
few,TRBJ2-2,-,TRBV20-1,CSGTENTGELFF,TGCAGTGGGACGGAGAACACCGGGGAGCTGTTTTTT
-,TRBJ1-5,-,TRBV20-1,CSATTGYNNQPQHF,TGCAGTGCTACTACAGGGTACAACAATCAGCCCCAGCATTTT
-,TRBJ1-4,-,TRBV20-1,CSARLPPVDNEKLFF,TGCAGTGCTAGACTTCCGCCCGTAGATAATGAAAAACTGTTTTTT
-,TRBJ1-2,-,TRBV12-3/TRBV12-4,CASSVTRAGGYTF,TGTGCCAGCAGCGTTACACGGGCTGGGGGCTACACCTTC
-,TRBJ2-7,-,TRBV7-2,CASTPSATDSYEQYF,TGTGCCAGCACCCCGTCGGCCACCGACTCCTACGAGCAGTACTTC
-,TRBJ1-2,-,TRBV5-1,CASRLTRGIGDYGYTF,TGCGCCAGCAGATTAACGCGGGGTATCGGGGACTATGGCTACACCTTC
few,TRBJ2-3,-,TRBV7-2,CASSSGSVSTDTQYF,TGTGCCAGCAGCTCCGGCAGCGTAAGCACAGATACGCAGTATTTT
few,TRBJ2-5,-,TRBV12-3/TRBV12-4,CASSLWAAETQYF,TGTGCCAGCAGTTTGTGGGCAGCAGAGACCCAGTACTTC
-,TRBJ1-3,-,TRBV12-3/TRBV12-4,CASSFSVTGNTIYF,TGTGCCAGCAGTTTTAGTGTGACAGGAAACACCATATATTTT